These 18 T cell receptor beta chains came from one sample sequenced in a study of early T cells in non-severe SARS-CoV-2 infection. TCRdb fed the 5' RACE reads into MiXCR, producing one record per CDR3 protein. The sample records some 64,000 distinct CDR3 sequences, about 9% being singletons. Material: whole blood, obtained at baseline. These receptors were collected from an adult who was a healthcare worker with PCR-confirmed SARS-CoV-2 infection or an uninfected control (not recorded which).

This clonotype was recorded at least ten times. This sequence joins TRBV12-3 or TRBV12-4 and TRBJ1-5; unclear D gene. CDR3 length: 15 amino acids. Trimming pared 2 bases from V and 4 bases from J, leaving 12 bases between. CDR3 loop: CASSLWERVNQPQHF. DNA for the CDR3: TGTGCCAGCAGTTTATGGGAACGCGTAAATCAGCCCCAGCATTTT.

The table lists this clonotype with many counts. The rearrangement joins TRBV6-6 to TRBJ2-4; the match to TRBD2 covers 7 bases. J was trimmed by 7 bases and V by 7 bases; bases with no gene match: 4. CDR3 size: 12 residues. Germline-derived CDR1 and CDR2 are MNHNY and SVGAGI (reference sequence). The CDR3, as DNA: TGTGCCAGCAATGGGGGAGGGAACATTCAGTACTTC. Encoded protein: CASNGGGNIQYF.

In this sample, this clonotype turned up a few times. The J gene is TRBJ2-7, the V gene TRBV28; the D gene is possibly TRBD2 (5 bases). Trimming removed 8 bases at V and 3 bases at J, with 14 bases between. This CDR3 is built from 13 residues. Germline V gives CDR1 MDHEN, CDR2 SYDVKM. The chain's CDR3 is CASELGYGYEQYF. CDR3 coding DNA: TGTGCCAGCGAACTAGGATACGGCTACGAGCAGTACTTC.

The V gene is TRBV28, the J gene TRBJ2-3; D may be TRBD1 (6 bases). This CDR3 is built from 12 residues. From germline, CDR1 is MDHEN and CDR2 SYDVKM. V was shortened by 8 bases and J by 11 bases, with 17 bases between the two germline ends. The CDR3 nucleotides are TGTGCCAGCGGGCTGCCGGTAGGGGGGCAGTATTTT. Protein product: CASGLPVGGQYF.

The J gene is TRBJ1-2, the V gene TRBV28; D gene uncertain. Trimming shortened V by 5 bases and J by 8 bases, and 12 bases separated the two germline ends. CDR3 length: 12 amino acids. CDR1 is MDHEN, CDR2 SYDVKM, per germline. The CDR3 coding sequence is TGTGCCAGCAGTCCCCGTGTACGGGGCTACACCTTC. Translated, it gives CASSPRVRGYTF.

The rearrangement links TRBV18 to TRBJ2-5; 12 bases are shared with TRBD2. The CDR3 sequence is 15 residues long. Germline CDR1 KGHSH, CDR2 LQKENI. J was trimmed by 1 base and V by 5 bases; bases with no gene match: 2. The CDR3 protein is CASSTGLAGQETQYF. In nucleotides, the CDR3 is TGTGCCAGCTCAACGGGACTAGCGGGCCAAGAGACCCAGTACTTC.

The chain has TRBV10-3 and TRBJ2-3, with D possibly being TRBD2 (6 bases). Germline-derived CDR1 and CDR2 are ENHRY and SYGVKD. This CDR3 is 15 amino acids long. V lost 4 bases to trimming and J lost 1 base, with 12 bases between them. Here the CDR3 DNA reads TGTGCCATCAGTGCGGAGGGCGGCGGCACAGATACGCAGTATTTT. Its protein is CAISAEGGGTDTQYF.

This clonotype has only a few counts. The chain is built from TRBV7-2 and TRBJ2-1; D might be TRBD1 (5 bases). The V gene lost 4 bases and the J gene lost 5 bases, with 12 bases spanning the gap. The CDR3 extends over 14 amino acids. Germline CDR1 SGHTA, CDR2 FQGNSA. The CDR3, as DNA: TGTGCCAGCAGCTCCAGGGTACTGAACAATGAGCAGTTCTTC. It yields the protein CASSSRVLNNEQFF.

This clonotype occurred a few times. The gene calls are TRBV6-2 or TRBV6-3 and TRBJ2-5; 7 bases agree with TRBD2. Germline V lookup: CDR1 MNHEY, CDR2 SVGEGT. The CDR3 sequence is 14 residues long. V dropped 4 bases and J dropped 9; count of bases not matched to a gene: 11. The CDR3 DNA reads TGTGCCAGCAGTTCCCTCGGTTACCGGGAGGCCCAGTACTTC. It yields the protein CASSSLGYREAQYF.

This clonotype was seen many times. V gene TRBV7-8 combines with J gene TRBJ2-1; D may be TRBD1 or TRBD2 (6 bases each). V was cut by 5 bases and J by 5 bases, with 19 bases left in between. The V gene's germline CDR1 is SGHVS and CDR2 FQNEAQ. The CDR3 is 16 amino acids. CDR3 nucleotide sequence: TGTGCCAGCAGCGGGCCGGGGGACAAGACCAACAATGAGCAGTTCTTC. Translation gives CASSGPGDKTNNEQFF.

At least ten counts were recorded for this clonotype. The gene calls are TRBV11-1 and TRBJ1-2; D gene unclear. This CDR3 has 16 amino acids. The V end was cut by 1 base, the J end by 0 bases, with 12 bases between. Germline V gene data show CDR1 as SGHAT and CDR2 as FQDESV (reference sequence). CDR3 protein: CASSLVRVQTNYGYTF. CDR3 nucleotide sequence: TGTGCCAGCAGCTTAGTGAGGGTACAGACTAACTATGGCTACACCTTC.

This clonotype was found many times. The chain employs TRBV28 and TRBJ2-1; 11 nucleotides align to TRBD2. The CDR3 length is 15 residues. Per germline, CDR1 MDHEN and CDR2 SYDVKM. V lost 7 bases and J lost 7; bases outside the gene matches: 9. CDR3 protein: CASTIAGGPGNEQFF. In DNA form, the CDR3 reads TGTGCCAGCACCATAGCGGGAGGGCCTGGAAATGAGCAGTTCTTC.

The chain is built from TRBV29-1 and TRBJ2-7; D ambiguous. From germline, CDR1 is SQVTM and CDR2 ANQGSEA. CDR3 size: 12 residues. V lost 4 bases and J 0 bases, leaving 7 bases between the germline ends. CDR3 residues: CSVAPDSYEQYF. CDR3 nucleotide sequence: TGCAGCGTTGCACCGGACTCCTACGAGCAGTACTTC.

This clonotype has a handful of counts. The rearrangement joins TRBV2 to TRBJ2-1; D ambiguous. There are 13 residues in the CDR3. With 5 bases removed from V and 2 bases from J, the gap between germline ends came to 7 bases. Germline CDR1 is SNHLY and CDR2 is FYNNEI. In DNA, the CDR3 is TGTGCCAGCAGTTACGGACCCTACAATGAGCAGTTCTTC. It codes for CASSYGPYNEQFF.

This clonotype was detected many times. This chain joins TRBV7-2 and TRBJ2-7; 7 bases fit TRBD1. V shed 5 bases and J 3 bases; nucleotides not matched to a gene: 4. The CDR3 has 13 residues. Germline CDR1 and CDR2: SGHTA and FQGNSA. The CDR3 region is CASSRRQGYEQYF. The CDR3 DNA sequence: TGTGCCAGCAGCCGGAGACAGGGCTACGAGCAGTACTTC.

The gene calls are TRBV3-1 and TRBJ2-1; 14 nucleotides line up with TRBD2. Unmatched junction bases numbered 4, after V lost 1 base and J lost 8 bases. The CDR3 length is 16 residues. CDR1 LGHDT and CDR2 YNNKEL come from the germline V gene (reference sequence). CDR3 nucleotides: TGTGCCAGCAGCCAAGGGGGGACTAGCGGGAGCTATGAGCAGTTCTTC. Encoded protein: CASSQGGTSGSYEQFF.

This clonotype appeared a few times. The V call is TRBV10-1, the J call TRBJ2-1; D is possibly TRBD2 (6 bases). This CDR3 is built from 15 residues. The V end lost 3 bases, the J end lost 7 bases, and 16 bases lay between the germline ends. Germline V gene lookup returns CDR1 WNHNN and CDR2 SYGVQD (reference sequence). In nucleotides, the CDR3 is TGCGCCAGCAGTGATCCCTTGGAGGGTCGGAATGAGCAGTTCTTC. Residues: CASSDPLEGRNEQFF.

This clonotype has more than one count but fewer than ten. DNA of the CDR3: TGTGCCAGCAGTCCCAGGGCCCAGTCGGGCTACGAGCAGTACTTC. Translated: CASSPRAQSGYEQYF. This chain links TRBV6-5 with TRBJ2-7, with TRBD1 as a possible D gene (5 bases). V was pared by 5 bases and J by 3 bases, with 17 bases between. This CDR3 comprises 15 residues. Germline assignment: CDR1 MNHEY and CDR2 SVGAGI.